Sequencing of this T cell receptor (beta chain) was carried out in a study of memory CD4+ T cells and cytomegalovirus serostatus. Study-wide results and caveats: The CMV-associated TCR signature appears largely within the CD4+ memory repertoire.

Points on this clone: The antigen remains undetermined.

Trimming removed 0 bases from V and 5 bases from J; junction bases left unmatched: 8. CDR3 length: 16 residues. Looked up from germline, CDR1 is SGHRS and CDR2 is YFSETQ. Original processing notes: Out-of-frame sequences were removed, leaving some 2 million distinct TCRbeta sequences. The protocol was immunoSEQ multiplex PCR, while the TCRdb copy is restricted to in-frame clones and leaves out a portion. Clone size and the V and J calls come from that table; the DNA yielded D and trimming. The sample gives about 53,000 clones, around four fifths of which show up once; roughly 0.77% is in the top ten. The sort gate was single viable CD3+CD4+CD8-CD45RO+ cells for memory CD4+ T cells. CD4+ T cells were isolated by positive magnetic selection.

The material sequenced was memory CD4+ T cells from blood. The sequence came from an adult in good health and CMV-seronegative. The chain combines TRBV5-1 with TRBJ2-5; 9 bases fit TRBD1. CDR3 sequence: CASSLAMGQGGETQYF. The CDR3 nucleotides read TGCGCCAGCAGCTTGGCTATGGGACAGGGAGGCGAGACCCAGTACTTC.